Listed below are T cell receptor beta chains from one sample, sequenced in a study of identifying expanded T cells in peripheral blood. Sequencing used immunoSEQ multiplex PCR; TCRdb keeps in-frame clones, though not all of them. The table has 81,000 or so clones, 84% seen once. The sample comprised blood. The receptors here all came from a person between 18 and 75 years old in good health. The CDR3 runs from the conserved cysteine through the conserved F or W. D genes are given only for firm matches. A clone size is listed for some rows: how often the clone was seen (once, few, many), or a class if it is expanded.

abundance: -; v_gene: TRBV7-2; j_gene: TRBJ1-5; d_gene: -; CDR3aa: CASSLAGNNQPQHF; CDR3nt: TGTGCCAGCAGCTTAGCAGGGAACAATCAGCCCCAGCATTTT
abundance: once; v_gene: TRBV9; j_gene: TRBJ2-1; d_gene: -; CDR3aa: CASSVGLIAYNEQFF; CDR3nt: TGTGCCAGCAGCGTAGGGTTAATAGCCTACAATGAGCAGTTCTTC
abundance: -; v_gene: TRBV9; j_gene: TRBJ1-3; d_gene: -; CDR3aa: CASSVDSGVNTIYF; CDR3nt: TGTGCCAGCAGCGTAGATTCAGGGGTAAACACCATATATTTT
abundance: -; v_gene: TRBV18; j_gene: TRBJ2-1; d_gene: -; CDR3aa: CASSPPVTFEQFF; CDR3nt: TGTGCCAGCTCACCACCGGTTACGTTTGAGCAGTTCTTC
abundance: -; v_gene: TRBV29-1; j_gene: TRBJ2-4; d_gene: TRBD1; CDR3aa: CSVEQGENIQYF; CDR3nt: TGCAGCGTTGAACAGGGGGAAAACATTCAGTACTTC
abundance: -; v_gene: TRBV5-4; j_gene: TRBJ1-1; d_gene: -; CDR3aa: CASSLGTTGNTEAFF; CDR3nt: TGTGCCAGCAGCTTGGGTACGACAGGGAACACTGAAGCTTTCTTT
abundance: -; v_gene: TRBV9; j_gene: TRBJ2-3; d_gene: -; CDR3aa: CASSPSGRRETDTQYF; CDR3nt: TGTGCCAGCAGCCCCTCGGGGAGGCGGGAAACAGATACGCAGTATTTT
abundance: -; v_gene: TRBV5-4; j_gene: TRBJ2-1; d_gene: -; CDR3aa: CASSQRRGWDEQFF; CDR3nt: TGTGCCAGCAGCCAGAGACGGGGATGGGATGAGCAGTTCTTC
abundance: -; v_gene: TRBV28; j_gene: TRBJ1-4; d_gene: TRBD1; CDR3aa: CAVKQGADVNEKLFF; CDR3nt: TGTGCCGTCAAACAGGGGGCCGACGTTAATGAAAAACTGTTTTTT
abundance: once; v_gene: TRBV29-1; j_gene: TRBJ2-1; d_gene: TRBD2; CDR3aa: CSVWTSGSYNEQFF; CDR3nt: TGCAGCGTCTGGACTAGCGGCTCCTACAATGAGCAGTTCTTC
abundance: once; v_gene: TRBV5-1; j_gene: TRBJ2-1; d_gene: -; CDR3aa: CASSADQGEQFF; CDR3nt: TGCGCCAGCAGCGCGGACCAGGGTGAGCAGTTCTTC